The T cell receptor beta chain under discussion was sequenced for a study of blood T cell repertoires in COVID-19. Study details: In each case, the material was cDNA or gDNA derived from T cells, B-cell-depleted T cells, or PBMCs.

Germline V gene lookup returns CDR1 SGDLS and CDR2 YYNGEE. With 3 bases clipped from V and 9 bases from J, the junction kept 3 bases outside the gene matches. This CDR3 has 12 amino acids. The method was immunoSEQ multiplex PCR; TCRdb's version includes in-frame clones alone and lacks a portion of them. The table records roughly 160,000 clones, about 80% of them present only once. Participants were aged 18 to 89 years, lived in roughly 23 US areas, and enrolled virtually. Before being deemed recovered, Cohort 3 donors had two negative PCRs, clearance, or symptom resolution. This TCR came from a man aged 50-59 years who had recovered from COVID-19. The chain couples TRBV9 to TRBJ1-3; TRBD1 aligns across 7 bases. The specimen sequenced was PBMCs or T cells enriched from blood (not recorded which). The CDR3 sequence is CASSENRGTIYF. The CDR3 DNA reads TGTGCCAGCAGCGAGAACAGGGGCACCATATATTTT. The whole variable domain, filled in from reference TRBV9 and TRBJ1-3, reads DSGVTQTPKHLITATGQRVTLRCSPRSGDLSVYWYQQSLDQGLQFLIQYYNGEERAKGNILERFSAQQFPDLHSELNLSSLELGDSALYFCASSENRGTIYFGEGSWLTVV.